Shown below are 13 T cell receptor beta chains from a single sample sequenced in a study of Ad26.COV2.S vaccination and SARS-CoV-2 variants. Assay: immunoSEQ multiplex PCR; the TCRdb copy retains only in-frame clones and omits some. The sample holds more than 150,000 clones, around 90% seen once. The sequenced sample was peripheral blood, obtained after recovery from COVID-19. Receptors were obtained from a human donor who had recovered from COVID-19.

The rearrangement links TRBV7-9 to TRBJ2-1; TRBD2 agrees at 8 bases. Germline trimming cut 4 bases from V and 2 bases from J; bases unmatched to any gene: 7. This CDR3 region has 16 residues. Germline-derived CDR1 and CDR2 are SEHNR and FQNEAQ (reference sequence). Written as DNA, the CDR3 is TGTGCCAGCAGCTCTACTTTCGGGAGGGCCTACAATGAGCAGTTCTTC. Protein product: CASSSTFGRAYNEQFF.

The chain's CDR3 is CASSPIYEAFF. The CDR3 DNA reads as TGTGCCAGCAGCCCCATCTATGAAGCTTTCTTT. The chain couples TRBV12-3 or TRBV12-4 to TRBJ1-1; D remains ambiguous. The CDR3 runs to 11 residues. Trimming stripped 6 bases from V and 7 bases from J, with 9 bases between.

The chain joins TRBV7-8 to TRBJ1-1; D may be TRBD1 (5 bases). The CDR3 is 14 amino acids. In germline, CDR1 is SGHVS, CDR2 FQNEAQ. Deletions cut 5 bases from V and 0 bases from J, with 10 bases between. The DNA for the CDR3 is TGTGCCAGCAGCCAAGGGACGGTGAACACTGAAGCTTTCTTT. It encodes CASSQGTVNTEAFF.

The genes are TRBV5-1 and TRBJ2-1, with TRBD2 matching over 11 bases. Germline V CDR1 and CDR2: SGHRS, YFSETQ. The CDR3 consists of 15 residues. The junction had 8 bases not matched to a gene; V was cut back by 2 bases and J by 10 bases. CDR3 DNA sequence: TGCGCCAGCAGCTTTACTAGCGGGAGTCTCAGCGAGCAGTTCTTC. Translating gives CASSFTSGSLSEQFF.

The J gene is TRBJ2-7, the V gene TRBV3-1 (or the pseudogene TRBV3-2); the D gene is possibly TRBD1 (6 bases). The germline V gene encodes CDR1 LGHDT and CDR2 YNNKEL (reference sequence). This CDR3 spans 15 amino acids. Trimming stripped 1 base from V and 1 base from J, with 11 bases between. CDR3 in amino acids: CASSQVDSSSYEQYF. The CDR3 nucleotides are TGTGCCAGCAGCCAAGTGGACAGTAGTTCCTACGAGCAGTACTTC.

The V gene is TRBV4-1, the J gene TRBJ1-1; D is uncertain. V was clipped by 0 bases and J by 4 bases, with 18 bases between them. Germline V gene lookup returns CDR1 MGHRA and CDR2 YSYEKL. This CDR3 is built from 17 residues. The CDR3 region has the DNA TGCGCCAGCAGCCAAGAAGGAGGTCGACGCGGGTCCACTGAAGCTTTCTTT. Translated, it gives CASSQEGGRRGSTEAFF.

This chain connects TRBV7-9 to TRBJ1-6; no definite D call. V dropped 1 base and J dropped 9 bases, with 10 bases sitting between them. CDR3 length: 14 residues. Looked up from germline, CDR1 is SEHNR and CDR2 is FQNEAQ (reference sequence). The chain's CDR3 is CASSLVVDGSPLHF. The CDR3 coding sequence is TGTGCCAGCAGCTTAGTAGTTGACGGTTCACCCCTCCACTTT.

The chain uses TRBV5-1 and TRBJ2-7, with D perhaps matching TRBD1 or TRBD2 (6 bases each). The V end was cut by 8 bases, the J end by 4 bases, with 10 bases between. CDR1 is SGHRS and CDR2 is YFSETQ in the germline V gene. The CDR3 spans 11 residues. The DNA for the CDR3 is TGCGCCAGTAGGGGGGCTTACGAGCAGTACTTC. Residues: CASRGAYEQYF.

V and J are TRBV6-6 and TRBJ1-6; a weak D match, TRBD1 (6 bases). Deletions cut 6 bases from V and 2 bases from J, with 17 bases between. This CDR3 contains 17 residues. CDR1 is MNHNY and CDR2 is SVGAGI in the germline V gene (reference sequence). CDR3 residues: CASSRGQTITYNSPLHF. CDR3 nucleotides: TGTGCCAGCAGCCGAGGACAGACGATAACCTATAATTCACCCCTCCACTTT.

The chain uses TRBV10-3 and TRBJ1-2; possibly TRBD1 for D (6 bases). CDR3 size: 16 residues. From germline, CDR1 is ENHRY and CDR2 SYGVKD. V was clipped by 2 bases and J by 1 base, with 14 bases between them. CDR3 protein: CAISETPQGINYGYTF. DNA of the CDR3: TGTGCCATCAGTGAGACCCCCCAGGGGATTAACTATGGCTACACCTTC.

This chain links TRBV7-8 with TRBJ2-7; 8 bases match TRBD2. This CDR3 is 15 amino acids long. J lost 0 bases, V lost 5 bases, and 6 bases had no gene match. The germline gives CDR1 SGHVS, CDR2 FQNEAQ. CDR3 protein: CASSRGGTSSYEQYF. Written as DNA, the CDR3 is TGTGCCAGCAGCCGAGGGGGGACTAGCTCCTACGAGCAGTACTTC.

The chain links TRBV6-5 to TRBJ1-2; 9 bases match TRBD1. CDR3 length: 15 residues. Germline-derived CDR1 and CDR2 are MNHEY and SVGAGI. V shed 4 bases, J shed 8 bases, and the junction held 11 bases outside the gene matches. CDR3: CASSSPRTGVYGYTF. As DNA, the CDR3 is TGTGCCAGCAGTTCCCCTCGGACAGGGGTGTACGGCTACACCTTC.

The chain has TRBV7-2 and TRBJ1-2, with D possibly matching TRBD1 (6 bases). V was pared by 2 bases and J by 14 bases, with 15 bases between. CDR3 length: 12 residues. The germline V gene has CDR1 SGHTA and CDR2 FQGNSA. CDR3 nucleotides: TGTGCCAGCAGCTTACGGGCGTTAGGGGGTACCTTC. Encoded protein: CASSLRALGGTF.